What follows are 30 T cell receptor beta chains derived from one specimen sequenced in a study of cytomegalovirus exposure and HLA in healthy donors. The PCR made use of 60 Vbeta and 13 Jbeta primers. Using immunoSEQ multiplex PCR, the repertoire was profiled, and TCRdb retains in-frame clones only, with some absent. The sample consists of roughly 120,000 clones, approximately 80% of them appearing once. The source material was PBMCs. These receptors came from a human donor in good health.

The rearrangement links TRBV28 to TRBJ2-7; TRBD1 agrees at 7 bases. Trimming at V came to 6 bases and at J to 7 bases, leaving 15 bases not matched to a gene. This CDR3 region has 15 residues. CDR1 is MDHEN and CDR2 is SYDVKM in the germline V gene. The CDR3 bases are TGTGCCAGCAGCCTCCCCGGACAGGTCCTGAGGGAGCAGTACTTC. Translation gives CASSLPGQVLREQYF.

The V and J genes are TRBV7-9 and TRBJ2-7; 8 bases map to TRBD1. V dropped 5 bases and J dropped 0; count of bases not matched to a gene: 3. CDR1 and CDR2 from the germline V gene are SEHNR and FQNEAQ (reference sequence). This CDR3 has 14 residues. The CDR3 reads CASSRQGSSYEQYF. DNA of the CDR3: TGTGCCAGCAGCCGACAGGGGAGCTCCTACGAGCAGTACTTC.

The rearrangement links TRBV6-6 to TRBJ1-5; D is unclear. Trimming cost V 0 bases and J 7 bases, with 7 bases left between them. Germline loops: CDR1 MNHNY, CDR2 SVGAGI (reference sequence). CDR3 size: 13 residues. The CDR3 DNA is TGTGCCAGCAGTTACTCAAGCGGCCAGCCCCAGCATTTT. The encoded protein is CASSYSSGQPQHF.

A single count supports this clone. The gene calls are TRBV19 and TRBJ1-5, with D uncertain. Trimming took 3 bases from V and 7 from J, leaving 10 bases between them. The CDR3 covers 13 residues. The germline V gene encodes CDR1 LNHDA and CDR2 SQIVND (reference sequence). The CDR3 DNA reads TGTGCCAGTAGTATTTGGAGCGACCAGCCCCAGCATTTT. Translated, it gives CASSIWSDQPQHF.

This clone appeared a few times. The rearrangement joins TRBV5-6 to TRBJ1-4, with 9 positions matching TRBD1. Germline V gene lookup returns CDR1 SGHDT and CDR2 YYEEEE. Trimming cost V 3 bases and J 7 bases; bases outside gene matches: 4. This CDR3 contains 14 residues. CDR3 bases: TGTGCCAGCAGCTCGGGACAGGGCAGTGAAAAACTGTTTTTT. This sequence encodes CASSSGQGSEKLFF.

The rearrangement links TRBV5-1 to TRBJ2-1, with TRBD1 as a possible D gene (5 bases). CDR1 and CDR2 from the germline V gene are SGHRS and YFSETQ. V lost 7 bases and J 7 bases, leaving 15 bases between the germline ends. The length of the CDR3 is 13 residues. CDR3 nucleotides: TGCGCCAGCCGTGGGCAGGGCGAAAATGAGCAGTTCTTC. This translates into CASRGQGENEQFF.

V and J are TRBV7-7 and TRBJ2-2; D may be TRBD1 (6 bases). V lost 3 bases to trimming and J lost 6 bases, with 17 bases between them. This CDR3 is 16 amino acids long. From germline, CDR1 is SSHAT and CDR2 FNYEAQ (reference sequence). The CDR3 is CASSFNPPGAPGELFF. CDR3 nucleotides: TGTGCCAGCAGCTTTAATCCGCCAGGGGCCCCCGGGGAGCTGTTTTTT.

The V gene is TRBV27, the J gene TRBJ2-2; 9 bases map to TRBD1. After removal of 6 bases from V and 5 bases from J, the junction contained 4 bases not matched to a gene. This CDR3 has 14 amino acids. Looked up from germline, CDR1 is MNHEY and CDR2 is SMNVEV (reference sequence). The CDR3 reads CASRDRGWTGELFF. CDR3 in DNA: TGTGCCAGCAGGGACAGGGGCTGGACCGGGGAGCTGTTTTTT.

The chain joins TRBV4-1 to TRBJ2-3; no definite D call. CDR3 length: 13 residues. CDR1 and CDR2 from the germline V gene are MGHRA and YSYEKL. Trimming took 0 bases from V and 4 from J, leaving 5 bases between them. The CDR3 DNA sequence: TGCGCCAGCAGCCAAGAAGGAGCAGATACGCAGTATTTT. Its protein is CASSQEGADTQYF.

The chain links TRBV18 to TRBJ2-7; D is possibly TRBD2 (5 bases). V was shortened by 6 bases and J by 6 bases, with 24 bases between the two germline ends. From germline, CDR1 is KGHSH and CDR2 LQKENI. The CDR3 totals 16 residues. DNA for the CDR3: TGTGCCAGCTCCACAACACAAGACCCGGAGGTGGGCGAGCAGTACTTC. Protein sequence: CASSTTQDPEVGEQYF.

The chain combines TRBV9 with TRBJ1-6; a weak D match, TRBD1 (5 bases). Trimming removed 0 bases from V and 0 bases from J, with 7 bases in between. Germline CDR1 reads SGDLS; CDR2 reads YYNGEE. The CDR3 totals 16 residues. CDR3 amino acids: CASSVDRSSYNSPLHF. Here the CDR3 DNA reads TGTGCCAGCAGCGTAGACAGGAGCTCCTATAATTCACCCCTCCACTTT.

This clone occurred once. The chain links TRBV7-6 to TRBJ1-2; D remains unclear. Looked up from germline, CDR1 is SGHVS and CDR2 is FNYEAQ. The CDR3 is made up of 12 amino acids. V was shortened by 1 base and J by 10 bases, with 10 bases between the two germline ends. In DNA, the CDR3 is TGTGCCAGCAGCTTAGGAGGGCACCTCTACACCTTC. Amino acid sequence: CASSLGGHLYTF.

This rearrangement joins TRBV14 to TRBJ1-1; TRBD1 matches at 12 bases. This CDR3 has 18 residues. With V trimmed by 6 bases and J by 6 bases, 17 bases remained unmatched. Per germline, CDR1 SGHDN and CDR2 FVKESK. DNA of the CDR3: TGTGCCAGCAGTTATTTATCGGGACAGGGGGCGCGGGGCGCTGAAGCTTTCTTT. It yields the protein CASSYLSGQGARGAEAFF.

The gene calls are TRBV28 and TRBJ1-2; TRBD1 aligns across 9 bases. This CDR3 is 14 amino acids long. From germline, CDR1 is MDHEN and CDR2 SYDVKM. The J segment lost 8 bases and the V segment lost 3 bases, leaving 7 bases of the junction unmatched. The DNA of the CDR3 is TGTGCCAGCAGTTTTGCGGGACAGGGTAGGGGCTACACCTTC. This encodes CASSFAGQGRGYTF.

The chain couples TRBV19 to TRBJ2-1; the match to TRBD1 covers 8 bases. This CDR3 is 17 amino acids long. The junction had 14 bases not matched to a gene; V was cut back by 2 bases and J by 8 bases. Germline values: CDR1 LNHDA, CDR2 SQIVND (reference sequence). The CDR3 here is CASSILVPGGQTDEQFF. CDR3 DNA sequence: TGTGCCAGTAGTATACTCGTCCCAGGGGGCCAAACCGATGAGCAGTTCTTC. The full variable domain, rest sourced from reference TRBV19 and TRBJ2-1, is DGGITQSPKYLFRKEGQNVTLSCEQNLNHDAMYWYRQDPGQGLRLIYYSQIVNDFQKGDIAEGYSVSREKKESFPLTVTSAQKNPTAFYLCASSILVPGGQTDEQFFGPGTRLTVL.

This clone showed up just once. This chain links TRBV11-2 with TRBJ1-4; perhaps TRBD1 as D (5 bases). Germline CDR1 SGHAT, CDR2 FQNNGV. The CDR3 covers 14 residues. Deletions cut 1 base from V and 8 bases from J, with 11 bases between. CDR3 sequence reads: CASSLAGGVEKLFF. The CDR3 DNA is TGTGCCAGCAGCTTAGCCGGAGGGGTAGAAAAACTGTTTTTT.

The chain uses TRBV11-2 and TRBJ1-1; a possible D gene is TRBD1 (5 bases). The V gene lost 1 base and the J gene lost 12 bases, with 18 bases spanning the gap. CDR3 size: 14 residues. Germline V gene sequence: CDR1 SGHAT, CDR2 FQNNGV. CDR3 sequence (DNA): TGTGCCAGCAGCTTAGTAGGGGACTACAGTGTCCCTTTCTTT. Translating it yields CASSLVGDYSVPFF.

The chain recombines TRBV11-3 with TRBJ2-1; TRBD2 is a possible D gene (5 bases). The length of the CDR3 is 14 residues. Trimming took off 5 bases at V and 5 bases at J, with 13 bases between the two ends. The V gene's germline CDR1 is SGHNT and CDR2 YENEEA. The CDR3 sequence: CASSKVPGDNEQFF. The CDR3 coding sequence is TGTGCCAGCAGCAAGGTCCCCGGGGACAATGAGCAGTTCTTC.

This clone came up a few times. The rearrangement links TRBV10-3 to TRBJ1-5; D is perhaps TRBD1 (6 bases). This CDR3 has 13 residues. Germline lookup yields CDR1 ENHRY and CDR2 SYGVKD. Between the trimmed V and J ends, which lost 10 bases and 5 bases, there was a span of 15 bases. The CDR3 coding sequence is TGTGCCACCAGAGACAACAGGGATCAGCCCCAGCATTTT. Residues: CATRDNRDQPQHF.

This chain uses TRBV9 with TRBJ2-3; D perhaps matches TRBD2 (6 bases). V was trimmed by 4 bases and J by 6 bases, leaving 15 bases between them. The CDR3 loop spans 14 amino acids. The V gene's germline CDR1 is SGDLS and CDR2 YYNGEE. The CDR3 DNA follows: TGTGCCAGCAGCCCTACTTCCCGGGAGGATACGCAGTATTTT. Translated: CASSPTSREDTQYF.

This clone was detected only a few times. This rearrangement joins TRBV7-2 to TRBJ1-3; D may be TRBD1 (5 bases). The CDR3 has 15 residues. From germline, CDR1 is SGHTA and CDR2 FQGNSA. The V end lost 5 bases, the J end lost 2 bases, and 13 bases lay between the germline ends. Here the CDR3 DNA reads TGTGCCAGCAGCGTCTTGACAGTTGCTGGAAACACCATATATTTT. The encoded protein is CASSVLTVAGNTIYF.

This chain connects TRBV5-6 to TRBJ2-5, with a weak D call TRBD2 (5 bases). Germline V gives CDR1 SGHDT, CDR2 YYEEEE. V dropped 2 bases and J dropped 0 bases, with 14 bases sitting between them. This CDR3 region has 16 residues. CDR3 protein: CASSFRAAPYQETQYF. Here the CDR3 DNA reads TGTGCCAGCAGCTTCCGAGCGGCGCCGTACCAAGAGACCCAGTACTTC.

J is TRBJ2-3 and V is TRBV9, with 8 nucleotides matching TRBD2. Germline values: CDR1 SGDLS, CDR2 YYNGEE. The CDR3 consists of 16 residues. V lost 0 bases to trimming and J lost 4 bases; unmatched junction nucleotides: 7. Written as DNA, the CDR3 is TGTGCCAGCAGCGTAGCTGAGCGGGGGCTCGCAGATACGCAGTATTTT. Amino acids: CASSVAERGLADTQYF.

Worth noting for this clone: One end of the junction does not line up with germline, which may come from a read error. The CDR3 is CTSSQVRQGANYGYTF. The CDR3 bases are TGCACCAGCAGCCAGGTCCGACAGGGGGCGAACTATGGCTACACCTTC. The V and J genes are TRBV4-1 and TRBJ1-2; 10 bases align to TRBD1. The CDR3 sequence is 16 residues long. Germline CDR1 reads MGHRA; CDR2 reads YSYEKL.

This clone has just one count. The chain has TRBV7-9 and TRBJ1-1; 9 nucleotides agree with TRBD1. The CDR3 runs 15 residues. V lost 5 bases, J lost 4 bases, and 8 bases stayed unmatched. Per the germline V gene, CDR1 is SEHNR and CDR2 is FQNEAQ (reference sequence). The CDR3: CASSNDRQGVTEAFF. Written as DNA, the CDR3 is TGTGCCAGCAGCAACGACAGACAGGGGGTCACTGAAGCTTTCTTT.

This clone has a handful of counts. The V gene is TRBV6-6, the J gene TRBJ2-5; the D gene is possibly TRBD2 (5 bases). Trimming stripped 3 bases from V and 5 bases from J, with 13 bases between. The length of the CDR3 is 14 residues. Looked up from germline, CDR1 is MNHNY and CDR2 is SVGAGI (reference sequence). CDR3 sequence (DNA): TGTGCCAGCAGTTATACGGGATCTCTGGAGACCCAGTACTTC. The encoded protein is CASSYTGSLETQYF.

The genes are TRBV9 and TRBJ2-3; D is ambiguous. This CDR3 spans 14 amino acids. Germline V gene data show CDR1 as SGDLS and CDR2 as YYNGEE. Trimming removed 0 bases from V and 5 bases from J, with 10 bases in between. CDR3 nucleotide sequence: TGTGCCAGCAGCGTAGATTTAGCCGAAGATACGCAGTATTTT. It yields the protein CASSVDLAEDTQYF.

The V and J genes are TRBV7-2 and TRBJ2-3, with a possible D match to TRBD1 (5 bases). This CDR3 comprises 13 residues. V shed 4 bases and J shed 6 bases, with 11 bases lying between them. Germline V gene lookup returns CDR1 SGHTA and CDR2 FQGNSA. CDR3 region: CASSSARGDTQYF. The CDR3 DNA follows: TGTGCCAGCAGCTCGGCTAGGGGTGATACGCAGTATTTT.

J is TRBJ2-7 and V is TRBV9; 7 nucleotides align to TRBD1. CDR1 SGDLS and CDR2 YYNGEE come from the germline V gene. CDR3 length: 20 amino acids. V dropped 0 bases and J dropped 1; count of bases not matched to a gene: 19. The CDR3 loop is CASSVAAEWEMGQPSYEQYF. CDR3 bases: TGTGCCAGCAGCGTAGCAGCGGAGTGGGAGATGGGACAGCCATCCTACGAGCAGTACTTC.

V usage is TRBV29-1 and J usage is TRBJ1-2, with D uncertain. The germline CDR1 and CDR2 sequences are SQVTM and ANQGSEA. With 3 bases removed from V and 4 bases from J, the gap between germline ends came to 9 bases. The length of the CDR3 is 12 residues. The CDR3 region has the DNA TGCAGCGTTGATGGCGGATTCTATGGCTACACCTTC. Translated, it gives CSVDGGFYGYTF. The whole variable domain, remainder taken from reference TRBV29-1 and TRBJ1-2, is SAVISQKPSRDICQRGTSLTIQCQVDSQVTMMFWYRQQPGQSLTLIATANQGSEATYESGFVIDKFPISRPNLTFSTLTVSNMSPEDSSIYLCSVDGGFYGYTFGSGTRLTVV.